Listed below are T cell receptor beta chains from one sample, sequenced in a study of CD8 T cells in Susac syndrome. TCRdb independently ran MiXCR on the immunoSEQ multiplex PCR reads; one entry per CDR3 protein. Of around 80,000 distinct CDR3 sequences listed, approximately 96% are singletons. Specimen: CD8+ T cells from PBMCs. The receptors come from a human donor with Susac syndrome. Each CDR3 is given with its conserved first and last residue. D genes are given only for firm matches. Clone size is not always given. Where it is, it says once, few, many or a class for expanded clones.

TRBJ1-2 | TRBV29-1 | NA | NA | TGCAGCACCCTGGGATTAAACGCTAACTATGGCTACACCTTC | CSTLGLNANYGYTF
TRBJ2-5 | TRBV5-4 | TRBD2 | NA | TGTGCCAGCAGCCCCCCGAGGAGCGGGGGTGGGGAGACCCAGTACTTC | CASSPPRSGGGETQYF
TRBJ2-3 | TRBV29-1 | NA | NA | TGCAGCGTCGTACTACCTAGGGGTTCCACAGATACGCAGTATTTT | CSVVLPRGSTDTQYF
TRBJ2-2 | TRBV27 | NA | NA | TGTGCCAGCAGTTTAGGCAGTTCCCCCGGGGAGCTGTTTTTT | CASSLGSSPGELFF
TRBJ1-5 | TRBV27 | NA | NA | TGTGCCAGCAGTTTGATGCCGTATAGCAATCAGCCCCAGCATTTT | CASSLMPYSNQPQHF
TRBJ2-7 | TRBV20-1 | NA | NA | TGCAGTGCTAGAGATGGGACGGCCGCCTACGAGCAGTACTTC | CSARDGTAAYEQYF
TRBJ2-1 | TRBV9 | TRBD2 | NA | TGTGCCAGCAGCGTAGCCGGGACTAGCGGATACAATGAGCAGTTCTTC | CASSVAGTSGYNEQFF
TRBJ1-1 | TRBV7-9 | NA | NA | TGTGCCAGCAGGGCAGGGAACACTGAAGCTTTCTTT | CASRAGNTEAFF
TRBJ2-3 | TRBV5-1 | TRBD1 | NA | TGCGCCAGCAGCTTGGGAGGGACAGGGACAGATACGCAGTATTTT | CASSLGGTGTDTQYF
TRBJ1-2 | TRBV7-2 | TRBD1 | NA | TGTGCCAGCAGCTTAGTTCAGGGACAGACGTATGGCTACACCTTC | CASSLVQGQTYGYTF
TRBJ1-1 | TRBV12-3/TRBV12-4 | TRBD1 | NA | TGTGCCAGCAGCCTCCAGGGGGGCACTGAAGCTTTCTTT | CASSLQGGTEAFF
TRBJ2-1 | TRBV7-8 | TRBD1 | NA | TGTGCCAGCAGCTTCCGGGACAGGGGATACAATGAGCAGTTCTTC | CASSFRDRGYNEQFF
TRBJ1-2 | TRBV27 | NA | NA | TGTGCCAGCAGTCCCATCTCGTCAGGGTTGGGTGGCTACACCTTC | CASSPISSGLGGYTF
TRBJ2-7 | TRBV5-1 | NA | NA | TGCGCCAGCAGGGATGACAGTAGGGAGCAGTACTTC | CASRDDSREQYF
TRBJ2-1 | TRBV6-5 | NA | NA | TGTGCCAGCAGTCCAGTAGGGCCTGGGGAGCAGTTCTTC | CASSPVGPGEQFF
TRBJ2-5 | TRBV29-1 | TRBD2 | NA | TGCAGCGTTAGGACTAGCGGGAGCGGCGAGACCCAGTACTTC | CSVRTSGSGETQYF
TRBJ2-2 | TRBV6-5 | NA | NA | TGTGCCAGCACCGAGGGGAGCCTCGGGGAGCTGTTTTTT | CASTEGSLGELFF
TRBJ1-2 | TRBV12-3/TRBV12-4 | NA | few | TGTGCCAGCAGTTTGCCAGGGAGAGATGGCTACACCTTC | CASSLPGRDGYTF
TRBJ1-1 | TRBV19 | NA | NA | TGTGCCAGTAGTTTTACCCCAGAGGGGACTGAAGCTTTCTTT | CASSFTPEGTEAFF
TRBJ2-1 | TRBV7-3 | NA | NA | TGTGCCAGCAGTTTGCTTCCTGGGGAGCAGTTCTTC | CASSLLPGEQFF
TRBJ2-2 | TRBV9 | NA | NA | TGTGCCAGCAGCGTATCAAGGGGTTCCCCCGGGGAGCTGTTTTTT | CASSVSRGSPGELFF
TRBJ2-3 | TRBV29-1 | NA | NA | TGCAGCGTGGGGGTAGTAAACACAGATACGCAGTATTTT | CSVGVVNTDTQYF
TRBJ1-6 | TRBV20-1 | NA | NA | TGCAGTCCAAGAGGCCCCAGCTCCTATAATTCACCCCTCCACTTT | CSPRGPSSYNSPLHF
TRBJ1-1 | TRBV20-1 | NA | NA | TGCAGTGCTAGAGCGCTGGACAGCCCAACTCTTACTGAAGCTTTCTTT | CSARALDSPTLTEAFF
TRBJ2-7 | TRBV4-3 | NA | NA | TGCGCCAGCAGCCAGGGCATAACTCGCGAGCAGTACTTC | CASSQGITREQYF
TRBJ2-1 | TRBV7-6 | NA | NA | TGTGCCAGCAGCTTAGCAGGGAACTATGAGCAGTTCTTC | CASSLAGNYEQFF
TRBJ2-6 | TRBV6-5 | NA | few | TGTGCCAGCAGTTACTCTGGGGCCAACGTCCTGACTTTC | CASSYSGANVLTF